These T cell receptor beta chains were read from a single sample in a study of long-term antiretroviral therapy in people with HIV. This table comes from immunoSEQ multiplex PCR, and its TCRdb copy is limited to in-frame clones, with some not included. The sample has around 27,000 clones; approximately 85% are singletons. Here the sequenced sample was unsorted PBMCs, taken 3 years after starting antiretroviral therapy. The receptors originated from a man in his forties with HIV. CDR3s include the opening cysteine and the closing phenylalanine or tryptophan. Each record gives: D gene, V gene, J gene, CDR3 length, CDR3 protein. The D gene is left open where the match is weak.

D gene: .
V gene: TRBV5-8
J gene: TRBJ1-1
CDR3 length: 13
CDR3 protein: CASSSDMNTEAFF

D gene: .
V gene: TRBV6-5
J gene: TRBJ1-1
CDR3 length: 15
CDR3 protein: CASSPLRTSGTEAFF

D gene: .
V gene: TRBV9
J gene: TRBJ1-3
CDR3 length: 14
CDR3 protein: CASSVMSSGNTIYF

D gene: .
V gene: TRBV15
J gene: TRBJ1-5
CDR3 length: 15
CDR3 protein: CATSRVPGPNQPQHF

D gene: .
V gene: TRBV7-2
J gene: TRBJ2-3
CDR3 length: 11
CDR3 protein: CASSTTDTQYF

D gene: .
V gene: TRBV2
J gene: TRBJ2-1
CDR3 length: 18
CDR3 protein: CASSEWGQGISVNNEQFF

D gene: .
V gene: TRBV11-3
J gene: TRBJ2-7
CDR3 length: 13
CDR3 protein: CASSSQLGGEQYF

D gene: .
V gene: TRBV15
J gene: TRBJ2-7
CDR3 length: 12
CDR3 protein: CATSSGGIEQYF

D gene: TRBD1
V gene: TRBV9
J gene: TRBJ1-2
CDR3 length: 14
CDR3 protein: CASSVDRGDYGYTF

D gene: .
V gene: TRBV6-1
J gene: TRBJ2-2
CDR3 length: 15
CDR3 protein: CASSEGGGIPGELFF

D gene: .
V gene: TRBV5-6
J gene: TRBJ2-6
CDR3 length: 19
CDR3 protein: CASSLEAGWRSSGANVLTF

D gene: .
V gene: TRBV19
J gene: TRBJ2-2
CDR3 length: 13
CDR3 protein: CASRTGNTGELFF

D gene: .
V gene: TRBV19
J gene: TRBJ2-1
CDR3 length: 13
CDR3 protein: CASSTTRGNEQFF

D gene: .
V gene: TRBV12-5
J gene: TRBJ2-2
CDR3 length: 18
CDR3 protein: CASGLVIFSRADTGELFF

D gene: TRBD1
V gene: TRBV19
J gene: TRBJ1-2
CDR3 length: 16
CDR3 protein: CASSLQTGTINYGYTF

D gene: TRBD2
V gene: TRBV18
J gene: TRBJ2-1
CDR3 length: 15
CDR3 protein: CASSPGGDSYNEQFF

D gene: TRBD2
V gene: TRBV29-1
J gene: TRBJ2-2
CDR3 length: 15
CDR3 protein: CSGLLAGKNTGELFF

D gene: .
V gene: TRBV9
J gene: TRBJ2-3
CDR3 length: 17
CDR3 protein: CASSPSGSRAESDTQYF

D gene: .
V gene: TRBV9
J gene: TRBJ2-2
CDR3 length: 16
CDR3 protein: CASSPFGGQNTGELFF

D gene: .
V gene: TRBV11-2
J gene: TRBJ2-7
CDR3 length: 12
CDR3 protein: CASSFAVYEQYF

D gene: TRBD1
V gene: TRBV19
J gene: TRBJ2-4
CDR3 length: 19
CDR3 protein: CASSSTGQGRNRAKNIQYF

D gene: .
V gene: TRBV2
J gene: TRBJ2-2
CDR3 length: 10
CDR3 protein: CASLGGELFF

D gene: TRBD1
V gene: TRBV2
J gene: TRBJ1-3
CDR3 length: 18
CDR3 protein: CASRQTGGPSPLGNTIYF

D gene: .
V gene: TRBV29-1
J gene: TRBJ2-7
CDR3 length: 14
CDR3 protein: CSVEDIKGSYEQYF

D gene: .
V gene: TRBV6-1
J gene: TRBJ2-2
CDR3 length: 15
CDR3 protein: CASRAPGLNPGELFF

D gene: .
V gene: TRBV19
J gene: TRBJ1-3
CDR3 length: 15
CDR3 protein: CASSIEGSTGNTIYF

D gene: .
V gene: TRBV18
J gene: TRBJ1-5
CDR3 length: 13
CDR3 protein: CASSPSFSEPQHF

D gene: .
V gene: TRBV19
J gene: TRBJ2-2
CDR3 length: 14
CDR3 protein: CASSPTLNTGELFF

D gene: TRBD2
V gene: TRBV11-2
J gene: TRBJ2-7
CDR3 length: 16
CDR3 protein: CASSTPWTSGSYEQYF

D gene: .
V gene: TRBV6-1
J gene: TRBJ1-5
CDR3 length: 14
CDR3 protein: CASRVRGRSQPQHF

D gene: .
V gene: TRBV27
J gene: TRBJ1-2
CDR3 length: 19
CDR3 protein: CASSLSGASGWDKPYGYTF

D gene: .
V gene: TRBV6-1
J gene: TRBJ1-5
CDR3 length: 17
CDR3 protein: CASSDYHSRRGNQPQHF

D gene: .
V gene: TRBV10-3
J gene: TRBJ2-1
CDR3 length: 16
CDR3 protein: CAISVAFGEENNEQFF

D gene: .
V gene: TRBV5-6
J gene: TRBJ1-6
CDR3 length: 13
CDR3 protein: CASSLGLNSPLHF

D gene: .
V gene: TRBV6-5
J gene: TRBJ1-3
CDR3 length: 15
CDR3 protein: CASSYSIPSGNTIYF

D gene: TRBD2
V gene: TRBV7-9
J gene: TRBJ2-1
CDR3 length: 16
CDR3 protein: CASSPNGGVSYNEQFF

D gene: .
V gene: TRBV29-1
J gene: TRBJ2-3
CDR3 length: 14
CDR3 protein: CSVVTGSSTDTQYF

D gene: .
V gene: TRBV6-6
J gene: TRBJ2-6
CDR3 length: 16
CDR3 protein: CASTRGYLSGANVLTF

D gene: .
V gene: TRBV7-8
J gene: TRBJ2-5
CDR3 length: 15
CDR3 protein: CASSLEEQREETQYF

D gene: .
V gene: TRBV9
J gene: TRBJ2-7
CDR3 length: 13
CDR3 protein: CASSARDDYEQYF

D gene: TRBD2
V gene: TRBV29-1
J gene: TRBJ2-1
CDR3 length: 16
CDR3 protein: CSATASGGGSYNEQFF

D gene: .
V gene: TRBV19
J gene: TRBJ1-5
CDR3 length: 13
CDR3 protein: CASSIDLGVPQHF

D gene: .
V gene: TRBV5-1
J gene: TRBJ2-1
CDR3 length: 16
CDR3 protein: CASSLPVLGANNEQFF

D gene: .
V gene: TRBV10-3
J gene: TRBJ1-2
CDR3 length: 15
CDR3 protein: CAISDPSQLNYGYTF

D gene: .
V gene: TRBV19
J gene: TRBJ2-3
CDR3 length: 16
CDR3 protein: CASRRRVGVGTDTQYF

D gene: .
V gene: TRBV5-5
J gene: TRBJ2-1
CDR3 length: 13
CDR3 protein: CASSLGRDPTEFF

D gene: TRBD2
V gene: TRBV11-2
J gene: TRBJ2-3
CDR3 length: 16
CDR3 protein: CASRPPGLAGTDTQYF

D gene: .
V gene: TRBV2
J gene: TRBJ1-4
CDR3 length: 15
CDR3 protein: CASSEFGQVSEKLFF

D gene: TRBD1
V gene: TRBV5-6
J gene: TRBJ1-4
CDR3 length: 15
CDR3 protein: CASSFGAGGNEKLFF

D gene: TRBD2
V gene: TRBV7-8
J gene: TRBJ2-1
CDR3 length: 16
CDR3 protein: CASSLYQREEHNEQFF

D gene: TRBD2
V gene: TRBV2
J gene: TRBJ2-7
CDR3 length: 14
CDR3 protein: CASSVGTIGYEQYF

D gene: .
V gene: TRBV4-2
J gene: TRBJ1-1
CDR3 length: 14
CDR3 protein: CASSQDRRNTEAFF

D gene: .
V gene: TRBV9
J gene: TRBJ2-1
CDR3 length: 18
CDR3 protein: CASSVNRISGSSYNEQFF

D gene: .
V gene: TRBV7-8
J gene: TRBJ1-2
CDR3 length: 13
CDR3 protein: CASSSGSNYGYTF

D gene: .
V gene: TRBV4-1
J gene: TRBJ1-2
CDR3 length: 13
CDR3 protein: CASSPNYLGGYTF

D gene: TRBD1
V gene: TRBV10-3
J gene: TRBJ1-1
CDR3 length: 15
CDR3 protein: CATIHGTGANTEAFF

D gene: .
V gene: TRBV19
J gene: TRBJ2-1
CDR3 length: 17
CDR3 protein: CASSVPPTDLSYNEQFF

D gene: .
V gene: TRBV19
J gene: TRBJ1-1
CDR3 length: 13
CDR3 protein: CASSGQLGTEAFF